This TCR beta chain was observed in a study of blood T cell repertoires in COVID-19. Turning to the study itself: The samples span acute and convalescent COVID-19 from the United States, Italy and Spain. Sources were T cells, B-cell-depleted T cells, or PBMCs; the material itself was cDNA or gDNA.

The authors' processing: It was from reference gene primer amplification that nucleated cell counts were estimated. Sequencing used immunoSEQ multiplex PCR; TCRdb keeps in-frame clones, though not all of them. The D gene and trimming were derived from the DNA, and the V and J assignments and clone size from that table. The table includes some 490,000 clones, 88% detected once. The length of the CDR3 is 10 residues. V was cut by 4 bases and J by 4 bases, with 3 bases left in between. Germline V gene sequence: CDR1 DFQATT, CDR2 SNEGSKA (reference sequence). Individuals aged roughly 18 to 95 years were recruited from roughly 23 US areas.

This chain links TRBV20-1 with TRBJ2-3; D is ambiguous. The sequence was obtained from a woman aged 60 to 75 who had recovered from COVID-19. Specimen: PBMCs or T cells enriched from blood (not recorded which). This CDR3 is CSANSDTQYF. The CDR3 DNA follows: TGCAGTGCTAACTCAGATACGCAGTATTTT.